This T cell receptor beta chain was captured in a study of identical twins. This clonotype was detected only a few times. TCRdb redid the calling of the 5' RACE reads with MiXCR, one entry per CDR3 protein. The table has 200,000 to 250,000 distinct CDR3 sequences, 6.5% seen once. This CDR3 contains 13 residues. V gave up 7 bases and J gave up 5 bases, with 14 bases separating them. The same data also contributed to another study, on T cells expressing NK-cell markers.

The sample was CD8+ T cells sorted from blood. The receptor was isolated from a woman under 30 in good health. The V call is TRBV12-3 or TRBV12-4, the J call TRBJ1-2; D gene ambiguous. The DNA of the CDR3 is TGTGCCAGCACGGCAGGATTAGGTTATGGCTACACCTTC. Protein: CASTAGLGYGYTF.